Listed below are T cell receptor beta chains from one sample, sequenced in a study of shared clonotypes between healthy human individuals. Profiled with immunoSEQ multiplex PCR; TCRdb holds only in-frame clones, not every one. The sample shows approximately 2.3 million clones, approximately 95% of them seen only once. The sample consisted of naive CD4+ T cells from PBMCs. The origin of the receptors is a man between 18 and 35 years old in good health. Some clones in this sample may be carry-over from other donors' samples. CDR3s include the opening cysteine and the closing phenylalanine or tryptophan. D genes are given only for firm matches. Not every row has a clone size; where given, it reads once, few, many or a size class.

TGCGCCAGCAGTGAACAATACGGGGAGACCCAGTACTTC | CASSEQYGETQYF | TRBV10-1 | - | - | 13 | TRBJ2-5
TGTGCCAGCAGCTGGCCGGGGGTAGGCACTGAAGCTTTCTTT | CASSWPGVGTEAFF | TRBV5-8 | once | - | 14 | TRBJ1-1
TGTGCCAGCAGCGTAGCTAGTACGGGAGGGGAGACCCAGTACTTC | CASSVASTGGETQYF | TRBV9 | - | TRBD2 | 15 | TRBJ2-5
TGTGCCAGTCCCATGCTAGCGGGAGGCCAGAATGAGCAGTTCTTC | CASPMLAGGQNEQFF | TRBV19 | - | TRBD2 | 15 | TRBJ2-1
TGTGCCAGCAGCTTAAGGGCCAGGAATGAGCAGTTCTTC | CASSLRARNEQFF | TRBV7-3 | - | - | 13 | TRBJ2-1
TGCAGCGGGGGGGGAGACGGGACCTATGGCTACACCTTC | CSGGGDGTYGYTF | TRBV29-1 | - | - | 13 | TRBJ1-2
TGTGCCAGCACCCACAGTCCGGGGGACACTGAAGCTTTCTTT | CASTHSPGDTEAFF | TRBV6-1 | few | - | 14 | TRBJ1-1
TGTGCCAGCAGCCAGACTTTCGGACAGGGGTTAAGCCAGTACTTC | CASSQTFGQGLSQYF | TRBV11-3 | - | TRBD1 | 15 | TRBJ2-5
TGTGCCAGCAGCCAACTTCAACCTGACAGGTGGAACACTGAAGCTTTCTTT | CASSQLQPDRWNTEAFF | TRBV14 | - | - | 17 | TRBJ1-1
TGTGCCAGCAGCCAATCTTTGTCCAGAGCTAACTATGGCTACACCTTC | CASSQSLSRANYGYTF | TRBV14 | - | - | 16 | TRBJ1-2
TGTGCCTGGAGCCCTCGGGGGGAGGGCTACACCTTC | CAWSPRGEGYTF | TRBV30 | - | - | 12 | TRBJ1-2
TGCGCCAGCAGCCAGCGGGGCACAGATACGCAGTATTTT | CASSQRGTDTQYF | TRBV10-1 | - | - | 13 | TRBJ2-3
TGTGCCAGTCATAACAGGCTGTCTAATGAAAAACTGTTTTTT | CASHNRLSNEKLFF | TRBV2 | - | - | 14 | TRBJ1-4
TGTGCCAGCAGCTTAGCGCTGGCAGGGCAGGAACAGCGCCACTTT | CASSLALAGQEQRHF | TRBV7-2 | once | - | 15 | TRBJ1-6
TGTGCCAGCAGCTTAGTATCAGGGCCTGGAAACACCATATATTTT | CASSLVSGPGNTIYF | TRBV7-9 | - | - | 15 | TRBJ1-3
TGTGCCAGCAGCACCGACCCAGCGACTGAAGCTTTCTTT | CASSTDPATEAFF | TRBV7-2 | - | - | 13 | TRBJ1-1
TGCGCCAGCAGCTTGGGTTTCGGGTCCATGAACACTGAAGCTTTCTTT | CASSLGFGSMNTEAFF | TRBV5-1 | - | - | 16 | TRBJ1-1
TGTGCCAGCTCACCACCGGGGCAGGGGAGGTTTGGTGGCTACACCTTC | CASSPPGQGRFGGYTF | TRBV18 | - | - | 16 | TRBJ1-2
TGTGCCAGCAGATATTCAGAGGCCAACGTCCTGACTTTC | CASRYSEANVLTF | TRBV25-1 | - | - | 13 | TRBJ2-6
TGTGCCAGCAGCTTTACTAGCTTGGAGACCCAGTACTTC | CASSFTSLETQYF | TRBV11-3 | - | - | 13 | TRBJ2-5
TGTGCCAGCAGACCTCTAGCCTTCTTCACCGGGGAGCTGTTTTTT | CASRPLAFFTGELFF | TRBV7-8 | - | - | 15 | TRBJ2-2
TGTGCCAGCAGTGAAGGGAGCAGGGGTCGGGAAAAACTGTTTTTT | CASSEGSRGREKLFF | TRBV6-1 | - | - | 15 | TRBJ1-4
TGTGCCATCAGTGTAACAGGGGGTGGCTACACCTTC | CAISVTGGGYTF | TRBV10-3 | - | TRBD1 | 12 | TRBJ1-2
TGCGCCAGCCCCGGACAGGGGGCAGGAAGCAATCAGCCCCAGCATTTT | CASPGQGAGSNQPQHF | TRBV10-1 | - | TRBD1 | 16 | TRBJ1-5
TGTGCCAGCAGCGTAGCCCCCGTCCGGCCCCTTGGTGAGCAGTTCTTC | CASSVAPVRPLGEQFF | TRBV9 | - | - | 16 | TRBJ2-1
TGCAGTGCGGGGCCCAGGCGATTC | CSAGPRRF | TRBV20-1 | - | - | 8 | TRBJ2-7
TGTGCCAGCAGTGGGGTAAACTATGGCTACACCTTC | CASSGVNYGYTF | TRBV2 | few | - | 12 | TRBJ1-2
TGTGCCAGCAGCCAACCCCGTGCCCAGAGCAGGAAGGGCCAGCCCCAGCATTTT | CASSQPRAQSRKGQPQHF | TRBV14 | - | - | 18 | TRBJ1-5
TGTGCCAGCACCACTTTTATCGGAACAGGGAGCTCCTACAATGAGCAGTTCTTC | CASTTFIGTGSSYNEQFF | TRBV27 | - | - | 18 | TRBJ2-1
TGTGCCAGCAGCAGTTACTCAGGGGGTTCCGACGAGCAGTACTTC | CASSSYSGGSDEQYF | TRBV9 | - | TRBD1 | 15 | TRBJ2-7
TGTGCCAGCAGTTTCGGGTGGCTTGGCGAGCAGTACTTC | CASSFGWLGEQYF | TRBV28 | - | - | 13 | TRBJ2-7
TGCGCCAGCAGCGCCCGGGGAGCGCCTGATACCGGGGAGCTGTTTTTT | CASSARGAPDTGELFF | TRBV4-1 | - | - | 16 | TRBJ2-2
TGCGCCAGCAGCTTGGGGACCGCCCGTGACACAGATACGCAGTATTTT | CASSLGTARDTDTQYF | TRBV5-1 | - | - | 16 | TRBJ2-3
TGTGCCAGCTCACGGGGAGGGGCTGCCGGGCAGCCCCAGCATTTT | CASSRGGAAGQPQHF | TRBV18 | - | - | 15 | TRBJ1-5
TGTGCCAGTAGTTTCGGGCAGACTACACAAGAGACCCAGTACTTC | CASSFGQTTQETQYF | TRBV19 | - | - | 15 | TRBJ2-5